The sequence of this TCR beta chain was determined in a study of cytotoxic CD8 clonotypes in ibrutinib-treated CLL. Across the study: Samples showed on average roughly 260,000 productive templates and more than 75,000 productive rearrangements.

Study-wide findings and caveats: Treatment left the uncommon public clonotypes either contracted or stable in frequency.

Details on this clone: The antigen remains undetermined.

Frozen PBMC stocks contributed 2 to 2.5 micrograms of genomic DNA to the TCR beta libraries. A 1 in 200,000 to 1 in 1 million T cell depth was the sequencing target. This table comes from immunoSEQ multiplex PCR, and its TCRdb copy is limited to in-frame clones, with some not included. The sample includes about 15,000 clones, less than 70% of them seen just once. CDR1 and CDR2 from the germline V gene are MNHNS and SASEGT. This CDR3 has 14 residues. Deletions cut 4 bases from V and 9 bases from J, with 17 bases between. The chain uses TRBV6-1 and TRBJ2-3; a possible D gene is TRBD2 (5 bases). The sequenced sample was PBMCs, obtained before ibrutinib treatment. The receptor comes from a human donor with chronic lymphocytic leukemia. CDR3 loop: CASSALGKEGTQYF. DNA for the CDR3: TGTGCCAGCAGTGCACTAGGGAAGGAAGGAACGCAGTATTTT.